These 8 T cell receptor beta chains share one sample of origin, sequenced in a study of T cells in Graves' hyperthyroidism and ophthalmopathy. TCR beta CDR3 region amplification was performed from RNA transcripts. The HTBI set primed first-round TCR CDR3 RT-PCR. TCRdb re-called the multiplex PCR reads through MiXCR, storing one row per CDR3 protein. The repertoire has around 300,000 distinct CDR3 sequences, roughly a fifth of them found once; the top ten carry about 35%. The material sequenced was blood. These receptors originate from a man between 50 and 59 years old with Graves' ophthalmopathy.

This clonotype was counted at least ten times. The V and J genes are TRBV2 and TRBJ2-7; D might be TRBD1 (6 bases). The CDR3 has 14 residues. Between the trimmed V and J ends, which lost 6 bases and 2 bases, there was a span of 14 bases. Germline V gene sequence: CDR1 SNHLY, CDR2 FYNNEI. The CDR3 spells CASRRGTQTYEQYF. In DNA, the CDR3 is TGTGCCAGCAGAAGGGGGACACAGACCTACGAGCAGTACTTC.

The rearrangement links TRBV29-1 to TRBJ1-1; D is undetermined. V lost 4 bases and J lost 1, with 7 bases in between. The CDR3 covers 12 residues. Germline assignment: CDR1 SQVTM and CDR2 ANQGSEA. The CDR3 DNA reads TGCAGCGTTGGGCAGGCGAACACTGAAGCTTTCTTT. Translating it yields CSVGQANTEAFF.

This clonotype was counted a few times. In nucleotides, the CDR3 is TGCGCCAGCAGTGACCGGTCCGAGCAGTACTTC. Translation gives CASSDRSEQYF. The chain links TRBV10-2 to TRBJ2-7, with D unresolved. This CDR3 is built from 11 residues. CDR1 is WSHSY, CDR2 SAAADI, per germline. Deletions cut 3 bases from V and 6 bases from J, with 6 bases between.

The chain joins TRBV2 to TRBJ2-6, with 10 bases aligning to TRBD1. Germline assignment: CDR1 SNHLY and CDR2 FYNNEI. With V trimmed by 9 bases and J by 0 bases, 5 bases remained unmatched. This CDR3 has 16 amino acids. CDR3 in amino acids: CASLRTGGSGANVLTF. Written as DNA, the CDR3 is TGTGCCAGTCTGAGGACAGGGGGCTCTGGGGCCAACGTCCTGACTTTC. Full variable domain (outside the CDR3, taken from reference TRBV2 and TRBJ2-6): EPEVTQTPSHQVTQMGQEVILRCVPISNHLYFYWYRQILGQKVEFLVSFYNNEISEKSEIFDDQFSVERPDGSNFTLKIRSTKLEDSAMYFCASLRTGGSGANVLTFGAGSRLTVL.

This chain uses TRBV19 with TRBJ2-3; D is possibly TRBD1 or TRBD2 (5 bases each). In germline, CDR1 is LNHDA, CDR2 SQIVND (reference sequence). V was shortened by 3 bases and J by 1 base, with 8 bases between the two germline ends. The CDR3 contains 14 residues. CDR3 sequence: CASSILGGTDTQYF. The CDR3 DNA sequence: TGTGCCAGTAGTATCTTGGGGGGCACAGATACGCAGTATTTT. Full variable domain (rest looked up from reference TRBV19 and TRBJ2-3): DGGITQSPKYLFRKEGQNVTLSCEQNLNHDAMYWYRQDPGQGLRLIYYSQIVNDFQKGDIAEGYSVSREKKESFPLTVTSAQKNPTAFYLCASSILGGTDTQYFGPGTRLTVL.

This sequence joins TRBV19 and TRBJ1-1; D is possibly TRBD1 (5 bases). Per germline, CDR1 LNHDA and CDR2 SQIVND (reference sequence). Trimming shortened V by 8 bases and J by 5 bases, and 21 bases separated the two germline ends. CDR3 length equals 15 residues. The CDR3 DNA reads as TGTGCCAGTGGTGTCGGGGCCAAGGGGTGGACTGAAGCTTTCTTT. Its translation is CASGVGAKGWTEAFF.

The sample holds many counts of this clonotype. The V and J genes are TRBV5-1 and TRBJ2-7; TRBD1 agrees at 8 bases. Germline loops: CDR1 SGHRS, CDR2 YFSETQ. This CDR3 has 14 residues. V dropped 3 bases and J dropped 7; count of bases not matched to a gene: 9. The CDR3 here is CASSSDRTGREQYF. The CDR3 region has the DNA TGCGCCAGCAGCTCCGACCGGACAGGGAGGGAGCAGTACTTC.

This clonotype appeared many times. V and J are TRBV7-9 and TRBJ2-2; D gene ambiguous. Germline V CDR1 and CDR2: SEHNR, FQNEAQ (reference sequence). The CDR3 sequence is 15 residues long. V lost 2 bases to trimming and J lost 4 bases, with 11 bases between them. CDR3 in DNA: TGTGCCAGCAGCTTAAAAACGGCGAGCACCGGGGAGCTGTTTTTT. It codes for CASSLKTASTGELFF. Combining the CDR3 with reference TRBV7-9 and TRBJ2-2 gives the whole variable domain DTGVSQNPRHKITKRGQNVTFRCDPISEHNRLYWYRQTLGQGPEFLTYFQNEAQLEKSRLLSDRFSAERPKGSFSTLEIQRTEQGDSAMYLCASSLKTASTGELFFGEGSRLTVL.